This T cell receptor beta chain was sequenced in a study of human T cells and chemical hapten exposure. The CDR3 runs 17 residues. Trimming shortened V by 4 bases and J by 0 bases, and 17 bases separated the two germline ends. The germline V gene has CDR1 SGHDT and CDR2 YYEEEE. This clonotype was seen a few times. The time point here: pre-sensitization, week 0. Sample treatment: therapeutic diphenylcyclopropenone sensitization with weekly scalp DPC. TCRdb re-called the RACE reads through MiXCR, storing one row per CDR3 protein. In the table there are approximately 260,000 distinct CDR3 sequences, approximately 8% of which are singletons.

The clonotype originates from a man aged 18 to 30 with alopecia areata. Some clones in this sample may be carry-over from other donors' samples. The chain couples TRBV5-6 to TRBJ1-3; no clear D gene. The sequences come from whole blood, collected in connection with sensitization to the hapten diphenylcyclopropenone (DPC). The chain's CDR3 is CASSRTLHASSGNTIYF. In DNA form, the CDR3 reads TGTGCCAGCAGCCGAACTTTACATGCGAGCTCTGGAAACACCATATATTTT.